This T cell receptor (beta chain) was recorded in a study of blood T cell repertoires in COVID-19. Study-wide background: Some COVID-19 samples were acute and others convalescent; all came from the United States, Italy and Spain. From T cells, B-cell-depleted T cells, or PBMCs came the material, which was cDNA or gDNA.

Clones were sequenced by immunoSEQ multiplex PCR, and TCRdb holds only the in-frame ones, with some missing. The sample has about 270,000 clones, around nine tenths seen once. The participants were between about 18 and 90 years old and came from fewer than 25 US areas. CDR1 SGDLS and CDR2 YYNGEE come from the germline V gene. The length of the CDR3 is 15 residues. V lost 0 bases, J lost 4 bases, and 13 bases lay in between. Sequenced: PBMCs or T cells enriched from blood (not recorded which). This TCR was recovered from a woman aged 18-35 years who had recovered from COVID-19. The chain recombines TRBV9 with TRBJ1-2; no firm D call. CDR3 sequence (DNA): TGTGCCAGCAGCGTAGAAGTTGAGCGATCCTATGGCTACACCTTC. Translated: CASSVEVERSYGYTF.